This T cell receptor (beta chain) was profiled in a study of blood T cell repertoires in COVID-19. Study-level background: The samples span acute and convalescent COVID-19 from the United States, Italy and Spain. PBMCs, B-cell-depleted T cells, or T cells were the source of the cDNA or gDNA that made up the material.

Trimming took 0 bases from V and 8 from J, leaving 15 bases between them. CDR3 length: 16 residues. Germline V gene sequence: CDR1 SGHNT, CDR2 YYREEE (reference sequence). The study drew participants aged about 18 to 95 years from 20 to 30 US areas. Two negative PCRs, clearance, or symptom resolution characterized the recovered Cohort 3 donors. Assay: immunoSEQ multiplex PCR; the TCRdb copy retains only in-frame clones and omits some. The sample holds 350,000 to 450,000 clones; 85% to 90% are singletons and the top ten take roughly 1.1%. The chain has TRBV5-4 and TRBJ1-6, with D possibly matching TRBD1 (5 bases). This TCR was recovered from a man aged 30 to 45 who had recovered from COVID-19. The sequencing input was PBMCs or T cells enriched from blood (not recorded which). The CDR3 region has the DNA TGTGCCAGCAGCTTGGGGCAGGGCATACGAGATTCACCCCTCCACTTT. Residues: CASSLGQGIRDSPLHF.